This TCR beta chain comes out of a study of tissue T cells after allogeneic stem cell transplantation. Study at large: Five or six GVHD patients had recipient-origin PBMCs collected before transplant.

A remark on this clone: Its antigen is still unknown. One end of the junction fails to match germline, which may point to a read error.

Per the germline V gene, CDR1 is SGHTA and CDR2 is FQGNSA. CDR3 size: 13 residues. Some clones are missing from TCRdb's copy, which holds only in-frame ones; the method was immunoSEQ multiplex PCR. The sample has fewer than 7,500 clones; 60% to 85% are singletons. Study-level points and caveats: Which tissue TCRs were alloreactive or antigen-specific was not determined. Some clones might be persisting host cells.

The source was blood, collected before transplantation. The chain uses TRBV7-2 and TRBJ2-3, with D possibly called TRBD1 or TRBD2 (5 bases each). This receptor was taken from a man between 40 and 70 years old who later had graft-versus-host disease after an allogeneic stem cell transplant. This CDR3 reads CASSLAQGDAQYF. DNA for the CDR3: TGTGCCAGCAGCTTAGCGCAGGGAGATGCGCAGTATTTT.